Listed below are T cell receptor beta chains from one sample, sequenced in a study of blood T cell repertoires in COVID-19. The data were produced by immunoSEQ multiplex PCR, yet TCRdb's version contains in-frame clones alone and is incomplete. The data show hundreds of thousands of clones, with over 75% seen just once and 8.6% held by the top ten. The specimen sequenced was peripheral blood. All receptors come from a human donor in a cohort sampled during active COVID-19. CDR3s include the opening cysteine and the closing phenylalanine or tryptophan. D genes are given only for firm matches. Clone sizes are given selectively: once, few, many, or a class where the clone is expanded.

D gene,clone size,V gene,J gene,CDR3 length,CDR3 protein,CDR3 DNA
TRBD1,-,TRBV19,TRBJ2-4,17,CATNTRAQGEAKNIQYF,TGTGCCACTAACACCCGCGCACAGGGGGAGGCCAAAAACATTCAGTACTTC
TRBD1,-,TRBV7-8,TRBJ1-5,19,CASSSSAMLRDRGYQPQHF,TGTGCCAGCAGCTCCTCCGCGATGCTGCGGGACAGGGGGTACCAGCCCCAGCATTTT
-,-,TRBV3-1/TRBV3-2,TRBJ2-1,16,CASSQLALDSYNEQFF,TGTGCCAGCAGCCAACTAGCGCTTGACTCCTACAATGAGCAGTTCTTC
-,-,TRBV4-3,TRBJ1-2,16,CASSLLSSTGLFGYTF,TGCGCCAGCAGCCTCCTCTCCTCAACAGGGTTGTTCGGCTACACCTTC
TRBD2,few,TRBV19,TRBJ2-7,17,CASSFTSGSYSTYEQYF,TGTGCCAGTAGTTTCACTAGCGGGAGTTACTCCACCTACGAGCAGTACTTC
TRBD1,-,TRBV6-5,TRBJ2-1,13,CASSSGTGDEQFF,TGTGCCAGCAGTTCCGGGACAGGGGATGAGCAGTTCTTC
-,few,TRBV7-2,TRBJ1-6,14,CASSGAHSNSPLHF,TGTGCCAGCAGCGGGGCACATAGCAATTCACCCCTCCACTTT
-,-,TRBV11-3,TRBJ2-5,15,CASSLGRSDRETQYF,TGTGCCAGCAGCTTAGGTCGTAGCGACCGGGAGACCCAGTACTTC
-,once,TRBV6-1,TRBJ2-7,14,CASSEARGTYEQYF,TGTGCCAGCAGTGAAGCTAGGGGAACCTACGAGCAGTACTTC
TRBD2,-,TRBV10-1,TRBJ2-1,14,CASSISGRDNEQFF,TGCGCCAGCAGTATTAGCGGGAGAGACAATGAGCAGTTCTTC
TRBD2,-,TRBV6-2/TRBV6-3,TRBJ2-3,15,CASSDRLAGTDTQYF,TGTGCCAGCAGTGACAGACTAGCGGGGACAGATACGCAGTATTTT
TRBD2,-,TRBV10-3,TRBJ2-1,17,CAISEMLTSGGAAEQFF,TGTGCCATCAGTGAGATGCTGACAAGCGGGGGGGCCGCTGAGCAGTTCTTC
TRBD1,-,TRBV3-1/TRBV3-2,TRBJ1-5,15,CASSQTGGKGQPQHF,TGTGCCAGCAGCCAGACAGGGGGGAAGGGTCAGCCCCAGCATTTT
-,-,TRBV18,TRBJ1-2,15,CASSPPGGGLGGYTF,TGTGCCAGCTCACCACCCGGAGGAGGGCTGGGAGGCTACACCTTC
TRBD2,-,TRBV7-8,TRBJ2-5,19,CASSPGGLAGANRGWTQYF,TGTGCCAGCAGCCCAGGGGGACTAGCGGGGGCCAACCGCGGGTGGACCCAGTACTTC
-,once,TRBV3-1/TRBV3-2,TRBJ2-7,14,CASSQRSIAYEQYF,TGTGCCAGCAGCCAACGGAGTATCGCATACGAGCAGTACTTC
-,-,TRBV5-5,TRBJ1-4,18,CASSLNGREGGTNEKLFF,TGTGCCAGCAGCTTGAACGGCAGGGAAGGGGGAACTAATGAAAAACTGTTTTTT
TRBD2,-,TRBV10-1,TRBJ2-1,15,CASSDLGLGQNEQFF,TGCGCCAGCAGTGATCTGGGACTAGGACAGAATGAGCAGTTCTTC
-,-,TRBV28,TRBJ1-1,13,CASTGLMETEAFF,TGTGCCAGCACGGGACTTATGGAGACTGAAGCTTTCTTT
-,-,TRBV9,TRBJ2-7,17,CASSVGVGSAVTYEQYF,TGTGCCAGCAGCGTAGGGGTCGGGTCGGCAGTGACCTACGAGCAGTACTTC
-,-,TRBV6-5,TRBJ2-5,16,CASSYATLGFGETQYF,TGTGCCAGCAGTTATGCCACGCTTGGTTTCGGGGAGACCCAGTACTTC
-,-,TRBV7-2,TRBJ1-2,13,CASSLGGPGGYTF,TGTGCCAGCAGCTTAGGAGGGCCTGGCGGCTACACCTTC
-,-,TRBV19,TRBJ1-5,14,CASSFAGVGQPQHF,TGTGCCAGTAGTTTTGCAGGCGTCGGTCAGCCCCAGCATTTT
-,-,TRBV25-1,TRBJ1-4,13,CASSRDEGEKLFF,TGTGCCAGCAGTAGGGATGAGGGTGAAAAACTGTTTTTT
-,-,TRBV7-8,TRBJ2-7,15,CASSIHRVNSYEQYF,TGTGCCAGCAGCATACACAGGGTCAACTCCTACGAGCAGTACTTC
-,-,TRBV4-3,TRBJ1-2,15,CASSQSGGSNYGYTF,TGCGCCAGCAGCCAATCTGGGGGGTCTAACTATGGCTACACCTTC
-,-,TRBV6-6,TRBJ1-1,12,CASCGQKKEAFF,TGTGCCAGCTGTGGACAGAAAAAAGAAGCTTTCTTT
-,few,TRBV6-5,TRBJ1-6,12,CASGYRNSPLHF,TGTGCCAGCGGGTACAGGAATTCACCCCTCCACTTT
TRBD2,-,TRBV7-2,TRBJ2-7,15,CASSYTSGRAPEQYF,TGTGCCAGCAGCTATACTAGCGGGAGGGCCCCCGAGCAGTACTTC
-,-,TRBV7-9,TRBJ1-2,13,CASSRQTSYGYTF,TGTGCCAGCAGCCGACAGACCAGCTATGGCTACACCTTC